The 23 T cell receptor beta chains reported below all come from one sample, sequenced in a study of blood T cells in healthy people across ages. Then a second PCR, running about 6 to 11 cycles, was carried out with a sample-barcoded 5' primer and a J-beta primer mix. TCRdb re-called the 5' RACE reads with MiXCR, one entry per CDR3 protein. In the table there are fewer than 950,000 distinct CDR3 sequences, around 36% of which are singletons. Input material: blood. These receptors all stem from a man aged 18 to 29 in good health.

Comments on this clonotype: An end of the junction does not agree with germline; a read error may underlie this. The rearrangement joins TRBV25-1 to TRBJ2-7; D tentatively fits TRBD1 or TRBD2 (5 bases each). The CDR3 covers 14 residues. Germline CDR1 is MGHDK and CDR2 is SYGVNS. CDR3 region: CASSTGLASYELYF. The CDR3 nucleotides read TGTGCCAGCAGTACGGGGCTTGCGTCCTACGAGCTGTACTTC.

This clonotype has more than one count but fewer than ten. The chain is built from TRBV15 and TRBJ1-1, with 8 bases that match TRBD1. Germline CDR1 and CDR2: LNHNV and YYDKDF (reference sequence). CDR3 length: 12 amino acids. Losses at the gene ends were 3 bases for V and 10 bases for J; bases not matched to a gene: 4. The chain's CDR3 is CATSRDRVGAFF. CDR3 in DNA: TGTGCCACCAGCAGGGACAGGGTCGGAGCTTTCTTT. Full variable domain (outside the CDR3, taken from reference TRBV15 and TRBJ1-1): DAMVIQNPRYQVTQFGKPVTLSCSQTLNHNVMYWYQQKSSQAPKLLFHYYDKDFNNEADTPDNFQSRRPNTSFCFLDIRSPGLGDTAMYLCATSRDRVGAFFGQGTRLTVV.

This clonotype was recorded only once. A much larger clone differs from this one at a single base, so this may be a read error. The chain recombines TRBV7-2 with TRBJ2-7; TRBD2 matches at 10 bases. The CDR3 is 15 residues long. Trimming took 0 bases from V and 7 from J; bases not matched to a gene: 6. Germline CDR1 reads SGHTA; CDR2 reads FQGNSA. The CDR3 is CASSLAAGGNNEQYF. CDR3 nucleotide sequence: TGTGCCAGCAGCTTAGCAGCGGGGGGGAACAATGAGCAGTACTTC.

The chain carries TRBV6-2 or TRBV6-3 and TRBJ1-4; 9 nucleotides agree with TRBD1. J gave up 8 bases and V 3 bases, and 4 bases lay outside the gene matches. CDR3 length: 14 residues. Germline V lookup: CDR1 MNHEY, CDR2 SVGEGT. The CDR3 loop reads CASSYSGTGEKLFF. Written as DNA, the CDR3 is TGTGCCAGCAGTTATTCCGGGACAGGGGAAAAACTGTTTTTT.

Remarks on this clonotype: A far larger clone is one base from this, pointing to a likely read error. The genes are TRBV12-3 or TRBV12-4 and TRBJ1-5; D is unclear. The CDR3 is 12 amino acids. CDR3 region: CASSPGNQPRHF. CDR3 nucleotides: TGTGCCAGCAGTCCCGGTAATCAGCCCCGGCATTTT.

With respect to this clonotype: A much larger clone lies a single base off, so this may be a read error. This chain uses TRBV12-3 or TRBV12-4 with TRBJ2-1, with D unclear. There are 14 residues in the CDR3. Trimming removed 5 bases at V and 5 bases at J, with 13 bases between. CDR3: CASSASTFDNEQFF. CDR3 DNA sequence: TGTGCCAGCAGTGCCAGCACCTTTGACAATGAGCAGTTCTTC.

This chain joins TRBV27 and TRBJ2-7, with 8 nucleotides matching TRBD1. The CDR3 is 15 residues long. Germline assignment: CDR1 MNHEY and CDR2 SMNVEV (reference sequence). V shed 6 bases, J shed 0 bases, and the junction held 7 bases outside the gene matches. This CDR3 reads CASSQTTGASYEQYF. The CDR3 bases are TGTGCCAGCAGCCAAACGACAGGGGCCTCCTACGAGCAGTACTTC.

V usage is TRBV6-5 and J usage is TRBJ2-1; 11 bases fit TRBD2. V dropped 0 bases and J dropped 13; count of bases not matched to a gene: 17. This CDR3 contains 18 residues. Per germline, CDR1 MNHEY and CDR2 SVGAGI. DNA for the CDR3: TGTGCCAGCAGTTACTCTCCTAGCGGGGGGTTTAAGCAAGAGACCCAGTTCTTC. Translated: CASSYSPSGGFKQETQFF.

The V and J genes are TRBV12-3 or TRBV12-4 and TRBJ2-7; perhaps TRBD1 as D (6 bases). The CDR3 runs to 13 residues. V shed 6 bases and J shed 8 bases, with 17 bases lying between them. Written as DNA, the CDR3 is TGTGCCAGCAGCCGAGGGGGTGGAACCAAGCAGTACTTC. Amino acids: CASSRGGGTKQYF.

The chain links TRBV7-2 to TRBJ2-1; 7 nucleotides line up with TRBD2. The J segment lost 2 bases and the V segment lost 3 bases, leaving 1 base of the junction unmatched. Per the germline V gene, CDR1 is SGHTA and CDR2 is FQGNSA. This CDR3 contains 14 residues. In DNA form, the CDR3 reads TGTGCCAGCAGCTTCCGGGGGGCCTACAATGAGCAGTTCTTC. Encoded protein: CASSFRGAYNEQFF.

The V call is TRBV18, the J call TRBJ2-1; maybe TRBD2 (5 bases). Germline assignment: CDR1 KGHSH and CDR2 LQKENI. Trimming left V 2 bases short and J 10 bases short, with 15 bases between. The length of the CDR3 is 14 residues. The CDR3 nucleotides read TGTGCCAGCTCACCAGCCGGGGATTTCCACGAGCAGTTCTTC. Protein: CASSPAGDFHEQFF. The whole variable domain, filled in from reference TRBV18 and TRBJ2-1, reads NAGVMQNPRHLVRRRGQEARLRCSPMKGHSHVYWYRQLPEEGLKFMVYLQKENIIDESGMPKERFSAEFPKEGPSILRIQQVVRGDSAAYFCASSPAGDFHEQFFGPGTRLTVL.

This clonotype showed up many times. The genes are TRBV20-1 and TRBJ1-2; D ambiguous. V was pared by 6 bases and J by 0 bases, with 11 bases between. The CDR3 is 13 amino acids. Germline assignment: CDR1 DFQATT and CDR2 SNEGSKA (reference sequence). CDR3 loop: CSAGEGPNYGYTF. The CDR3 DNA reads TGCAGTGCCGGGGAGGGTCCTAACTATGGCTACACCTTC.

The V and J genes are TRBV6-6 and TRBJ2-3; 7 bases line up with TRBD1. CDR3 length: 15 amino acids. The V and J ends lost 5 bases and 6 bases, in that order; junction bases with no gene match: 11. Germline CDR1 MNHNY, CDR2 SVGAGI (reference sequence). The CDR3 spells CASSPTGALWDTQYF. The CDR3 DNA reads TGTGCCAGCAGTCCTACAGGGGCTCTCTGGGATACGCAGTATTTT.

The V and J genes are TRBV5-5 and TRBJ2-1; TRBD2 matches at 14 bases. The J call is uncertain, as TRBJ2-7 better fits the DNA end. CDR3 length: 17 residues. Germline V gene lookup returns CDR1 SGHKS and CDR2 YYEKEE (reference sequence). CDR3 region: CASSLRTSGGSYDEQYF. For the CDR3, the DNA is TGTGCCAGCAGCTTACGGACTAGCGGGGGGTCCTACGATGAGCAGTACTTC.

On this clonotype: The junction departs from germline at one end; a sequencing error may be responsible. CDR3 coding DNA: TGTGTCAGCGGTTATCAGCCCCAGCATTTT. Translated, it gives CVSGYQPQHF. The chain is built from TRBV28 and TRBJ1-5; D gene unclear. This CDR3 is 10 amino acids long. Germline V gene lookup returns CDR1 MDHEN and CDR2 SYDVKM.

This chain links TRBV29-1 with TRBJ2-2; D gene uncertain. Per germline, CDR1 SQVTM and CDR2 ANQGSEA. CDR3 size: 13 residues. V lost 7 bases, J lost 4 bases, and 13 bases lay in between. The CDR3 sequence is CSAAVMTTGELFF. The CDR3 coding sequence is TGCAGCGCTGCTGTCATGACCACCGGGGAGCTGTTTTTT.

This clonotype was counted only a few times. The chain combines TRBV29-1 with TRBJ2-5; D is unresolved. The germline V gene has CDR1 SQVTM and CDR2 ANQGSEA. V lost 6 bases and J 2 bases, leaving 4 bases between the germline ends. The CDR3 runs 10 residues. The CDR3 region has the DNA TGCAGCGTACATCAAGAGACCCAGTACTTC. Translated: CSVHQETQYF.

This clonotype was found many times. Here the CDR3 DNA reads TGTGCCAGCAGTCCCAAGCGGGGGTTCACAGATACGCAGTATTTT. It is translated as CASSPKRGFTDTQYF. The chain has TRBV12-3 or TRBV12-4 and TRBJ2-3, with TRBD2 identical over 8 bases. This CDR3 comprises 15 residues. Unmatched junction bases numbered 6, after V lost 5 bases and J lost 2 bases.

The genes are TRBV12-3 or TRBV12-4 and TRBJ1-5; tentatively, D is TRBD1 (5 bases). Trimming cost V 3 bases and J 6 bases, with 18 bases left between them. The CDR3 spans 16 residues. CDR3 nucleotide sequence: TGTGCCAGCAGTTTTCCCGCGCAGGGACTACGTCAGCCCCAGCATTTT. This encodes CASSFPAQGLRQPQHF.

V gene TRBV29-1 combines with J gene TRBJ2-3; no definite D call. The V end lost 4 bases, the J end lost 2 bases, and 10 bases lay between the germline ends. CDR3 length equals 13 residues. From germline, CDR1 is SQVTM and CDR2 ANQGSEA. The CDR3, as DNA: TGCAGCGTTGGGAATAGAATCACAGATACGCAGTATTTT. It translates to CSVGNRITDTQYF.

The table lists this clonotype with a few counts. This chain connects TRBV5-6 to TRBJ2-1; D is unresolved. The V and J ends lost 3 bases and 3 bases respectively, with 10 bases between them. Germline CDR1 and CDR2: SGHDT and YYEEEE. There are 14 residues in the CDR3. CDR3 amino acids: CASSSVRIYNEQFF. The DNA of the CDR3 is TGTGCCAGCAGCTCCGTCCGCATCTACAATGAGCAGTTCTTC.

The table lists this clonotype with many counts. The chain joins TRBV20-1 to TRBJ1-4; tentative D call: TRBD1 (5 bases). The CDR3 has 12 residues. CDR1 and CDR2 from the germline V gene are DFQATT and SNEGSKA (reference sequence). Deletions cut 8 bases from V and 0 bases from J, with 7 bases between. CDR3 loop: CSTGATNEKLFF. CDR3 in DNA: TGCAGTACAGGTGCAACTAATGAAAAACTGTTTTTT.

This clonotype was picked up a small number of times. V usage is TRBV20-1 and J usage is TRBJ1-1; TRBD1 is a possible D gene (5 bases). The CDR3 runs 14 residues. The germline V gene encodes CDR1 DFQATT and CDR2 SNEGSKA (reference sequence). The ends were cut back, 6 bases at V and 4 bases at J, with 18 bases in the middle. CDR3 coding DNA: TGCAGTGCCGAGAGAGGAGGGACCCGCACTGAAGCTTTCTTT. It is translated as CSAERGGTRTEAFF.